The clone carrying this T cell receptor beta chain came up once. Antigen: not known. The same CDR3 also results from other DNA sequences found in this sample. The data derive from a study of cytomegalovirus exposure and HLA in healthy donors. This PCR relied on a set of 60 Vbeta primers and 13 Jbeta primers. Here immunoSEQ multiplex PCR was the method, and the copy in TCRdb shows in-frame clones only, minus some. The sample consists of about 120,000 clones, roughly 70% of them appearing once. CDR3 length: 13 residues. The V and J ends lost 1 base and 2 bases respectively, with 7 bases between them. Germline V gives CDR1 SGHNT, CDR2 YYREEE (reference sequence). Study-wide results and caveats: The presence/absence work took it that sequencing depth was about the same across donors. In a later analysis, donors in an Asian-associated ancestry cluster reportedly had fewer N-insertions in productive TCRs than the cohort mean.

Sequencing was carried out using PBMCs. J is TRBJ2-7 and V is TRBV5-4; D is undetermined. The origin of this receptor is a woman aged 40 to 49 in good health and CMV-seropositive. CDR3 bases: TGTGCCAGCAGCTTGCCCACAACCTACGAGCAGTACTTC. This encodes CASSLPTTYEQYF.